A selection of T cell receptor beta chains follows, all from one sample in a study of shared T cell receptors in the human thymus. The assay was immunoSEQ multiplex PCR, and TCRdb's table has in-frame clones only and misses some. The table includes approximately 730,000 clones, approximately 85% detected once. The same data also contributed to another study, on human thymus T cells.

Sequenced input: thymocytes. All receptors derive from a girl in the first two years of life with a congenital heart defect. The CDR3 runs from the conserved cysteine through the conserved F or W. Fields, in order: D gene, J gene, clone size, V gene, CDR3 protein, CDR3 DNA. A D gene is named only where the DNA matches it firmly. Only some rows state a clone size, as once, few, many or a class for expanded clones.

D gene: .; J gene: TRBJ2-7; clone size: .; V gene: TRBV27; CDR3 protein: CASSLAQGTNYFYEQYF; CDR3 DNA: TGTGCCAGCAGTTTGGCGCAGGGGACAAACTATTTCTACGAGCAGTACTTC
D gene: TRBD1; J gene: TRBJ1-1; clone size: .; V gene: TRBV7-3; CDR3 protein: CASSLRTGGFSDTEAFF; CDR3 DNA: TGTGCCAGCAGCCTGCGGACAGGGGGCTTTTCGGACACTGAAGCTTTCTTT
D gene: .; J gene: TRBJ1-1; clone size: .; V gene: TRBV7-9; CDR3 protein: CASSLEPGLTMNTEAFF; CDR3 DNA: TGTGCCAGCAGCTTAGAGCCAGGATTGACCATGAACACTGAAGCTTTCTTT
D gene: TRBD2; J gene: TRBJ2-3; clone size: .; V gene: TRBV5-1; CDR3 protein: CASTFLSSGGRYWTDTQYF; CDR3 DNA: TGCGCCAGCACCTTTCTATCTAGCGGGGGACGGTATTGGACAGATACGCAGTATTTT
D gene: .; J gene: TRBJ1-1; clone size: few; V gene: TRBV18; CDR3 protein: CASSRPGLGAFF; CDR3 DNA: TGTGCCAGCTCTCGACCGGGACTAGGAGCTTTCTTT
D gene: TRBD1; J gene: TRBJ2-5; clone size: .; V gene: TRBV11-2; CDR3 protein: CASSNRQGSQETQYF; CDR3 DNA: TGTGCCAGCAGCAACCGACAGGGGAGCCAAGAGACCCAGTACTTC
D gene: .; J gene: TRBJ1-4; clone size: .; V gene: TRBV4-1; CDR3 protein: CASSPEDPGQSYEKLFF; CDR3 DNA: TGCGCCAGCAGCCCTGAGGATCCGGGACAAAGCTATGAAAAACTGTTTTTT
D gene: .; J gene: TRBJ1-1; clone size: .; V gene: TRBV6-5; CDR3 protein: CASRGAVNTEAFF; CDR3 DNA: TGTGCCAGCAGAGGGGCAGTGAACACTGAAGCTTTCTTT
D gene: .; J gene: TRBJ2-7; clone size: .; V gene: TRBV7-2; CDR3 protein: CASSLAPAYEQYF; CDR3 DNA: TGTGCCAGCAGCTTAGCACCGGCCTACGAGCAGTACTTC
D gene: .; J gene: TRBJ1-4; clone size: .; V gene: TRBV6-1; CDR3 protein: CASSGLADSLEKLFF; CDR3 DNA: TGTGCCAGCAGTGGCCTGGCTGATTCGTTGGAAAAACTGTTTTTT
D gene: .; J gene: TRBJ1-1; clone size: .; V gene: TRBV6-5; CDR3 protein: CASSYRVWGGRTEAFF; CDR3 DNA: TGTGCCAGCAGTTACAGGGTATGGGGAGGTCGTACTGAAGCTTTCTTT
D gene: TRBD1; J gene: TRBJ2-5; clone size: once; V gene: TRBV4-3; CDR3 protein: CASSQVPHTGEGETQYF; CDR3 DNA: TGCGCCAGCAGCCAAGTGCCTCATACAGGGGAAGGAGAGACCCAGTACTTC
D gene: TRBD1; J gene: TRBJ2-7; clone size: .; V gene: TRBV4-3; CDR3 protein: CASSQDDRAYSYEQYF; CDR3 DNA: TGCGCCAGCAGCCAAGACGACAGGGCATACTCCTACGAGCAGTACTTC
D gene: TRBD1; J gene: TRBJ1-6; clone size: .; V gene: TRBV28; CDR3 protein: CASSGDRGRPLHF; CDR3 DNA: TGTGCCAGCTCGGGGGACAGGGGGAGGCCCCTCCACTTT
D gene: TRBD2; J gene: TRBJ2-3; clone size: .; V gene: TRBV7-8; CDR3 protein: CASSRGGHTQYF; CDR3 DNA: TGTGCCAGCAGCCGGGGGGGCCATACGCAGTATTTT
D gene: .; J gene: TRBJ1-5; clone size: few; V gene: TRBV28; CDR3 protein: CASTATNRVAYQPQHF; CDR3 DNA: TGTGCCAGCACCGCAACCAACAGGGTTGCGTATCAGCCCCAGCATTTT
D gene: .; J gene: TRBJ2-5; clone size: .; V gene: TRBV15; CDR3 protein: CATSRDPGESIKETQYF; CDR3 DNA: TGTGCCACCAGCAGAGACCCGGGAGAAAGTATTAAAGAGACCCAGTACTTC
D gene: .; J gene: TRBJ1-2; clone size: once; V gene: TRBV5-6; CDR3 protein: CASSPKLTDKDYGYTF; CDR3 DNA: TGTGCCAGCAGCCCCAAATTGACAGACAAGGACTATGGCTACACCTTC
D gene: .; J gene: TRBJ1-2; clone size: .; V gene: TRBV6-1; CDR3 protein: CASSDRGHYNYGYTF; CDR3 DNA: TGTGCCAGCAGTGATAGAGGGCACTATAACTATGGCTACACCTTC
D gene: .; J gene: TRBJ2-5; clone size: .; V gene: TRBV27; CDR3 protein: CASSSLGGETQYF; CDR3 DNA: TGTGCCAGCAGTTCGCTGGGGGGAGAGACCCAGTACTTC
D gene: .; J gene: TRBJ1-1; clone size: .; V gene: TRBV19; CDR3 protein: CASDTPGRDHTEAFF; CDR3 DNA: TGTGCCAGCGATACCCCAGGGCGGGACCACACTGAAGCTTTCTTT
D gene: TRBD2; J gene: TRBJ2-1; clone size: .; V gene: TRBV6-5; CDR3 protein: CASSYCAGEGYNEQFF; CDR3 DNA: TGTGCCAGCAGTTACTGTGCGGGGGAAGGGTACAATGAGCAGTTCTTC
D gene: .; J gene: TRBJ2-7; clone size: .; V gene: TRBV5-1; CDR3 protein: CASSSTLALAPSYEQYF; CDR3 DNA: TGCGCCAGCAGCTCAACCCTCGCGCTAGCTCCCTCCTACGAGCAGTACTTC
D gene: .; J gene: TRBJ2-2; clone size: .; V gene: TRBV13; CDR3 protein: CASSPHREGVTGELFF; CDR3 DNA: TGTGCCAGCAGCCCTCACAGGGAGGGGGTCACCGGGGAGCTGTTTTTT
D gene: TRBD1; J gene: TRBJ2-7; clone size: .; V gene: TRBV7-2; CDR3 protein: CASSEGQGAYEQYF; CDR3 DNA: TGTGCCAGCAGCGAGGGACAGGGCGCATACGAGCAGTACTTC
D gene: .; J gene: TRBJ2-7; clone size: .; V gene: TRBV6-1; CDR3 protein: CASSDLHEQYF; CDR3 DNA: TGTGCCAGCAGTGACCTTCACGAGCAGTACTTC
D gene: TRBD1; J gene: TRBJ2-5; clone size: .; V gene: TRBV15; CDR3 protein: CATSRDFTGGGETQYF; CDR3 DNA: TGTGCCACCAGCAGAGATTTCACAGGGGGCGGGGAGACCCAGTACTTC
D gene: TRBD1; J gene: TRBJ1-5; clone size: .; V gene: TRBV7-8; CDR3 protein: CASSLSGTDINQPQHF; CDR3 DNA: TGTGCCAGCAGCTTATCCGGGACAGACATAAATCAGCCCCAGCATTTT
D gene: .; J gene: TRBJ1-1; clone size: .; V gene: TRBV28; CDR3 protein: CASSPPPAVDSGSNRNTEAFF; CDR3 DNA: TGTGCCAGCAGCCCCCCCCCGGCGGTGGACTCTGGAAGTAATCGGAACACTGAAGCTTTCTTT
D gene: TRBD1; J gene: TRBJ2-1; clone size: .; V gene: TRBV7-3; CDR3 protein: CASSIGQGAIDEQFF; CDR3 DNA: TGTGCCAGCAGCATAGGACAGGGAGCCATCGATGAGCAGTTCTTC
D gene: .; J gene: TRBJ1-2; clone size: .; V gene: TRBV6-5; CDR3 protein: CASSPNLGRLSYTF; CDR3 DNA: TGTGCCAGCAGCCCCAACCTAGGCCGTTTAAGCTACACCTTC
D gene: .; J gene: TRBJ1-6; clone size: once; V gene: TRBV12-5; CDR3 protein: CASATPGLINSPLHF; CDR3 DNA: TGTGCTAGTGCTACGCCGGGACTGATTAATTCACCCCTCCACTTT